Presented here are 30 T cell receptor beta chains from one specimen sequenced in a study of shared clonotypes between healthy human individuals (dated by TCRdb to the early 2020s). Libraries were constructed by the immunoSEQ multiplex PCR assay. In its TCRdb copy, this immuneACCESS table keeps in-frame sequences only and misses some clones. Where compared with another copy, unresolved V genes explain less than half of these, and the others have no known cause. This sample comprises about 980,000 clones, about three quarters of them detected only once. The top ten clonotypes cover roughly 1.5% of the sample. Sequencing was carried out using memory CD4+ T cells sorted from blood. In light of the paper, this sample's cell subset or site label describes: CD45RA-negative fraction. The receptor set was obtained from a man aged 18 to 35 in good health.

V is TRBV5-3 and J is TRBJ1-6; 9 bases fit TRBD1. TRBV5-3 is flagged as an ORF with uncertain function. The CDR3 contains 19 residues. Trimming at V came to 0 bases and at J to 8 bases, leaving 15 bases not matched to a gene. In DNA, the CDR3 is TGTGCCAGAAGCTTGGCCGGGACAGGGTACAACGCGGAGGATTCACCCCTCCACTTT. This translates into CARSLAGTGYNAEDSPLHF.

The chain carries TRBV30 and TRBJ1-6; D is possibly TRBD1 (6 bases). The germline CDR1 and CDR2 sequences are GTSNPN and SVGIG (reference sequence). The V and J ends lost 8 bases and 10 bases respectively, with 21 bases between them. The CDR3 is made up of 14 amino acids. CDR3: CASQPGQIGSPLHF. The CDR3, as DNA: TGTGCCAGCCAACCGGGACAAATTGGCTCACCCCTCCACTTT. The entire variable domain, with the rest obtained from reference TRBV30 and TRBJ1-6, is as follows: SQTIHQWPATLVQPVGSPLSLECTVEGTSNPNLYWYRQAAGRGLQLLFYSVGIGQISSEVPQNLSASRPQDRQFILSSKKLLLSDSGFYLCASQPGQIGSPLHFGNGTRLTVT.

The V call is TRBV4-1, the J call TRBJ1-5; D not resolved. Per germline, CDR1 MGHRA and CDR2 YSYEKL. Trimming took 0 bases from V and 1 from J, leaving 1 base between them. The CDR3 has 13 amino acids. This CDR3 is CASSQESNQPQHF. The CDR3 DNA follows: TGCGCCAGCAGCCAAGAGAGCAATCAGCCCCAGCATTTT.

The V and J genes are TRBV2 and TRBJ1-2, with 7 bases that match TRBD1. Germline lookup yields CDR1 SNHLY and CDR2 FYNNEI. The ends lost 5 bases at V and 1 base at J; junction bases unmatched: 10. The length of the CDR3 is 16 residues. The CDR3 region is CASSLRQGFLNYGYTF. DNA for the CDR3: TGTGCCAGCAGTTTACGACAGGGATTCCTTAACTATGGCTACACCTTC.

Turning to this clone: Other nucleotide sequences from this sample produce the same CDR3. The J gene is TRBJ2-5, the V gene TRBV2; TRBD1 is a possible D gene (6 bases). With 5 bases removed from V and 5 bases from J, the gap between germline ends came to 6 bases. Germline CDR1 is SNHLY and CDR2 is FYNNEI. This CDR3 is built from 11 residues. The CDR3 DNA follows: TGTGCCAGCAGTAGGGGGGAGACCCAGTACTTC. It is translated as CASSRGETQYF.

The chain recombines TRBV5-1 with TRBJ2-1; 11 bases align to TRBD2. There are 14 residues in the CDR3. Germline V gene data show CDR1 as SGHRS and CDR2 as YFSETQ. Unmatched junction bases numbered 3, after V lost 5 bases and J lost 5 bases. The CDR3 DNA reads as TGCGCCAGCAGGATAGCGGGAGGGAACAATGAGCAGTTCTTC. Translating it yields CASRIAGGNNEQFF.

This clone was detected ten times or more. The rearrangement links TRBV4-1 to TRBJ1-2, with 7 bases matching TRBD1. This CDR3 is built from 14 residues. V was clipped by 0 bases and J by 8 bases; unmatched bases: 6. The germline V gene has CDR1 MGHRA and CDR2 YSYEKL. The DNA for the CDR3 is TGCGCCAGCAGCCAAGATCTCCAGGGGGGAGGCTACACCTTC. It codes for CASSQDLQGGGYTF.

The chain employs TRBV5-1 and TRBJ1-2; the match to TRBD1 covers 10 bases. The J segment lost 9 bases and the V segment lost 2 bases, leaving 13 bases of the junction unmatched. The CDR3 totals 16 residues. Germline CDR1 reads SGHRS; CDR2 reads YFSETQ. The CDR3 loop reads CASSLPGQGSFGSYTF. DNA of the CDR3: TGCGCCAGCAGCTTACCGGGACAGGGGTCCTTCGGAAGCTACACCTTC.

This clone was observed a handful of times. The gene calls are TRBV5-5 and TRBJ2-3, with D unclear. Germline loops: CDR1 SGHKS, CDR2 YYEKEE (reference sequence). This CDR3 has 13 amino acids. V was trimmed by 3 bases and J by 1 base, leaving 6 bases between them. CDR3 region: CASSWKGTDTQYF. CDR3 bases: TGTGCCAGCAGCTGGAAAGGCACAGATACGCAGTATTTT.

The J gene is TRBJ2-5, the V gene TRBV11-3; D call uncertain. The CDR3 sequence is 12 residues long. Trimming removed 1 base at V and 5 bases at J, with 5 bases between. CDR1 and CDR2 from the germline V gene are SGHNT and YENEEA. The CDR3 here is CASSLVGETQYF. DNA for the CDR3: TGTGCCAGCAGCTTAGTGGGTGAGACCCAGTACTTC.

A few counts support this clone. The rearrangement uses TRBV19 and TRBJ2-1, with D unclear. The CDR3 extends over 16 amino acids. Trimming removed 0 bases from V and 6 bases from J, with 15 bases in between. Germline assignment: CDR1 LNHDA and CDR2 SQIVND (reference sequence). CDR3 region: CASSIDFPTDSNEQFF. CDR3 DNA sequence: TGTGCCAGTAGTATAGATTTCCCCACAGACTCCAATGAGCAGTTCTTC.

The chain couples TRBV7-6 to TRBJ2-2; possibly TRBD1 for D (5 bases). V shed 5 bases and J shed 5 bases, with 6 bases lying between them. Germline CDR1 and CDR2: SGHVS and FNYEAQ. The CDR3 extends over 12 amino acids. CDR3 loop: CASSPGTGELFF. In DNA form, the CDR3 reads TGTGCCAGCAGCCCAGGGACCGGGGAGCTGTTTTTT.

The chain uses TRBV19 and TRBJ2-1; 12 bases map to TRBD2. Germline CDR1 reads LNHDA; CDR2 reads SQIVND (reference sequence). With 2 bases clipped from V and 10 bases from J, the junction kept 6 bases outside the gene matches. This CDR3 has 15 amino acids. CDR3 nucleotide sequence: TGTGCCAGTAGTATACCCGAACTAGCGGGGGGAGAGCAGTTCTTC. Its translation is CASSIPELAGGEQFF.

About this clone: Other DNA sequences in the same sample also yield this CDR3. The chain couples TRBV10-3 to TRBJ2-5; 8 positions agree with TRBD2. This CDR3 contains 13 residues. J gave up 2 bases and V 8 bases, and 4 bases lay outside the gene matches. Germline V gene lookup returns CDR1 ENHRY and CDR2 SYGVKD. CDR3 loop: CAISTGGQETQYF. The CDR3 coding sequence is TGTGCCATCTCAACGGGAGGGCAAGAGACCCAGTACTTC.

The gene calls are TRBV28 and TRBJ1-2; 7 bases map to TRBD1. The ends lost 4 bases at V and 3 bases at J; junction bases unmatched: 2. CDR3 length: 13 residues. Germline CDR1 is MDHEN and CDR2 is SYDVKM. This chain's CDR3 is CASSSGGYYGYTF. CDR3 nucleotide sequence: TGTGCCAGCAGTTCAGGGGGTTACTATGGCTACACCTTC.

Notes on this clone: A much bigger clone sits one base away, suggesting this may be a read error. Different DNA sequences within this sample yield the same CDR3. The rearrangement uses TRBV7-9 and TRBJ1-2, with D perhaps TRBD1 (5 bases). V was cut by 2 bases and J by 5 bases, with 6 bases left in between. Germline CDR1 SEHNR, CDR2 FQNEAQ (reference sequence). CDR3 length: 12 residues. The CDR3 sequence: CASSLPGYGYTF. The CDR3 nucleotides read TGTGCCAGCAGCTTACCAGGGTATGGCTACACCTTC. The full variable domain, in which reference TRBV7-9 and TRBJ1-2 provide the parts outside the CDR3, is DTGVSQNPRHKITKRGQNVTFRCDPISEHNRLYWYRQTLGQGPEFLTYFQNEAQLEKSRLLSDRFSAERPKGSFSTLEIQRTEQGDSAMYLCASSLPGYGYTFGSGTRLTVV.

This chain links TRBV7-2 with TRBJ1-1; D is undetermined. The CDR3 is 13 amino acids. From germline, CDR1 is SGHTA and CDR2 FQGNSA. The V gene lost 2 bases and the J gene lost 1 base, with 5 bases spanning the gap. The CDR3 coding sequence is TGTGCCAGCAGCTTAAATGCGAACACTGAAGCTTTCTTT. This gives the protein CASSLNANTEAFF.

The J gene is TRBJ2-5, the V gene TRBV21-1; the D call TRBD2 from the table was never checked on the DNA. TRBV21-1 is listed as a pseudogene. The CDR3 totals 15 residues. CDR3 loop: CASTLTSGRGETQYF. CDR3 DNA sequence: TGTGCCAGCACTTTGACTAGCGGGAGGGGAGAGACCCAGTACTTC.

This clone showed up just once. This chain joins TRBV6-1 and TRBJ1-3, with D possibly matching TRBD1 (6 bases). V shed 2 bases and J shed 0 bases, with 14 bases lying between them. The CDR3 covers 17 residues. Germline assignment: CDR1 MNHNS and CDR2 SASEGT. CDR3: CASSERYRESSGNTIYF. The DNA for the CDR3 is TGTGCCAGCAGTGAACGGTACAGGGAGAGCTCTGGAAACACCATATATTTT.

V usage is TRBV11-3 and J usage is TRBJ2-5; a weak D match, TRBD2 (5 bases). Germline CDR1 SGHNT, CDR2 YENEEA. V lost 3 bases and J 5 bases, leaving 10 bases between the germline ends. The CDR3 is 13 amino acids. The CDR3 sequence: CASSLLSDETQYF. In DNA, the CDR3 is TGTGCCAGCAGCTTGCTTAGCGACGAGACCCAGTACTTC.

The chain combines TRBV14 with TRBJ1-5; no reliable D call. V was trimmed by 0 bases and J by 7 bases, leaving 7 bases between them. CDR3 length: 13 amino acids. The germline CDR1 and CDR2 sequences are SGHDN and FVKESK. The CDR3 spells CASSQDSGQPQHF. The DNA for the CDR3 is TGTGCCAGCAGCCAAGATTCGGGCCAGCCCCAGCATTTT.

J is TRBJ1-5 and V is TRBV7-2; 11 positions match TRBD1. V shed 5 bases, J shed 2 bases, and the junction held 8 bases outside the gene matches. CDR1 is SGHTA and CDR2 is FQGNSA in the germline V gene. This CDR3 region has 17 residues. This CDR3 is CASSTRTGGIGNQPQHF. DNA for the CDR3: TGTGCCAGCAGCACACGGACAGGGGGCATTGGCAATCAGCCCCAGCATTTT.

The chain uses TRBV6-1 and TRBJ1-6, with TRBD1 as a possible D gene (5 bases). The germline V gene encodes CDR1 MNHNS and CDR2 SASEGT. The CDR3 has 11 residues. The CDR3 sequence is CGAGGWSPLHF. CDR3 bases: TGTGGGGCGGGGGGTTGGTCACCCCTCCACTTT.

The chain employs TRBV7-8 and TRBJ2-5, with D possibly TRBD1 on 6 matching bases. V lost 3 bases to trimming and J lost 2 bases, with 13 bases between them. Germline V lookup: CDR1 SGHVS, CDR2 FQNEAQ. CDR3 length: 15 amino acids. Here the CDR3 reads CASSFTGHRQETQYF. The DNA for the CDR3 is TGTGCCAGCAGCTTTACGGGACACCGTCAAGAGACCCAGTACTTC.

The V call is TRBV7-6, the J call TRBJ1-4; D possibly corresponds to TRBD1 (5 bases). The V gene's germline CDR1 is SGHVS and CDR2 FNYEAQ. V was shortened by 4 bases and J by 0 bases, with 9 bases between the two germline ends. The CDR3 extends over 15 amino acids. The CDR3: CASSWGRTTNEKLFF. Written as DNA, the CDR3 is TGTGCCAGCAGCTGGGGACGGACAACTAATGAAAAACTGTTTTTT.

This clone was seen just once. V and J are TRBV5-5 and TRBJ1-1; TRBD1 aligns across 8 bases. The CDR3 sequence is 13 residues long. V shed 6 bases, J shed 4 bases, and the junction held 5 bases outside the gene matches. Germline V gives CDR1 SGHKS, CDR2 YYEKEE (reference sequence). CDR3 nucleotides: TGTGCCAGCATCCTGCAGGGGGCCACTGAAGCTTTCTTT. Translated: CASILQGATEAFF.

The chain couples TRBV6-5 to TRBJ1-2, with D perhaps TRBD1 (5 bases). The CDR3 extends over 14 amino acids. V was shortened by 4 bases and J by 8 bases, with 17 bases between the two germline ends. Germline V gene sequence: CDR1 MNHEY, CDR2 SVGAGI. CDR3 in DNA: TGTGCCAGCAGTTCGTCCCAGGGAATCAGGGGCTACACCTTC. Translating it yields CASSSSQGIRGYTF.

The rearrangement uses TRBV5-1 and TRBJ1-5; 10 bases match TRBD1. This CDR3 region has 14 residues. Looked up from germline, CDR1 is SGHRS and CDR2 is YFSETQ. Trimming took 4 bases from V and 5 from J; bases not matched to a gene: 3. CDR3 loop: CASSPGTGDQPQHF. CDR3 DNA: TGCGCCAGCAGCCCAGGGACAGGGGATCAGCCCCAGCATTTT.

The CDR3 nucleotides read TGTGCCAGCAGCCAAGATCACGGACTAGCGGGGGTCTTATCAGATACGCAGTATTTT. As protein: CASSQDHGLAGVLSDTQYF. This sequence joins TRBV4-2 and TRBJ2-3, with TRBD2 identical over 13 bases. The junction had 10 bases not matched to a gene; V was cut back by 0 bases and J by 4 bases. Looked up from germline, CDR1 is LGHNA and CDR2 is YNFKEQ. This CDR3 is 19 amino acids long.

The chain carries TRBV29-1 and TRBJ2-7; possibly TRBD1 for D (5 bases). The CDR3 is 12 amino acids. The V end lost 4 bases, the J end lost 7 bases, and 14 bases lay between the germline ends. Germline CDR1 and CDR2: SQVTM and ANQGSEA. The CDR3 loop reads CSVVRGKTEQYF. The DNA for the CDR3 is TGCAGCGTTGTTAGGGGAAAGACGGAGCAGTACTTC.